What follows is one T cell receptor (beta chain) and its context. The antigen remains unidentified. This specimen comes from a study of CD8+ T cells in alopecia areata. Whole-study results and caveats: The study also sequences resident alphabeta T cells of normal skin in scalp samples.

The CDR3 consists of 15 residues. J lost 4 bases, V lost 4 bases, and 13 bases had no gene match. Germline assignment: CDR1 SQVTM and CDR2 ANQGSEA. Those with alopecia areata gave lesional scalp punch biopsies and peripheral blood. Investigators sorted PBMCs to obtain both CD4+ and CD8+ T cells. cDNA prepared by RNA extraction and subsequent reverse transcription served as the template for sequencing. TCRdb's copy holds only in-frame clones and misses some; the assay was immunoSEQ multiplex PCR. The sample holds approximately 99,000 clones, 55% to 60% seen once. The sequence derives from a human donor with alopecia areata. This rearrangement joins TRBV29-1 to TRBJ2-7, with 7 nucleotides matching TRBD1. Sequenced input: NKG2D-low CD8+ T cells sorted from blood. CDR3 bases: TGCAGCGTTGTAGCCCCCGGACAGGTCACTTACGAGCAGTACTTC. It yields the protein CSVVAPGQVTYEQYF.